These 9 T cell receptor beta chains were sequenced from one sample in a study of blood T cell repertoires in COVID-19. Produced via immunoSEQ multiplex PCR; TCRdb's table is partial and in-frame only. This sample carries over 110,000 clones, 84% of them seen once, and the ten largest clones take 5.5%. Material: PBMCs or T cells enriched from blood (not recorded which). The receptors were sampled from a man in his forties with acute COVID-19.

V usage is TRBV6-2 or TRBV6-3 and J usage is TRBJ1-5; D is uncertain. The CDR3 extends over 15 amino acids. Germline V gene data show CDR1 as MNHEY and CDR2 as SVGEGT. The V gene lost 5 bases and the J gene lost 11 bases, with 22 bases spanning the gap. CDR3 loop: CASSDPSRATASQHF. CDR3 DNA: TGTGCCAGCAGTGATCCATCTAGAGCGACCGCGTCCCAGCATTTT.

The rearrangement uses TRBV7-2 and TRBJ1-1; 10 nucleotides agree with TRBD1. Losses at the gene ends were 5 bases for V and 4 bases for J; bases not matched to a gene: 7. The V gene's germline CDR1 is SGHTA and CDR2 FQGNSA. The CDR3 covers 15 residues. The CDR3 region is CASSLDRGLITEAFF. In nucleotides, the CDR3 is TGTGCCAGCAGCCTCGACAGGGGGCTGATCACTGAAGCTTTCTTT.

This chain links TRBV18 with TRBJ2-3, with 7 bases lining up with TRBD2. This CDR3 has 16 amino acids. J lost 1 base, V lost 3 bases, and 7 bases had no gene match. CDR1 is KGHSH, CDR2 LQKENI, per germline. The CDR3 loop is CASSPYLAERTDTQYF. CDR3 bases: TGTGCCAGCTCACCGTACCTAGCGGAGCGCACAGATACGCAGTATTTT.

The chain is built from TRBV7-5 and TRBJ2-7; the D call of TRBD2 is as the table states it, not checked on the DNA. TRBV7-5 is tagged as a pseudogene. This CDR3 region has 18 residues. CDR3 coding DNA: TGTGTCAGAAGCTTAGCCTACTTGGGCGGGGGGGAGTCCTACGAGCAGTACTTC. Its translation: CVRSLAYLGGGESYEQYF.

The J gene is TRBJ2-7, the V gene TRBV28; TRBD1 agrees at 7 bases. Germline V gives CDR1 MDHEN, CDR2 SYDVKM. The trim removed 7 bases at V and 6 bases at J, leaving 9 bases unmatched. CDR3 size: 13 residues. This chain's CDR3 is CASKTGALGEQYF. DNA for the CDR3: TGTGCCAGCAAAACAGGGGCGTTGGGCGAGCAGTACTTC. The full variable domain, in which reference TRBV28 and TRBJ2-7 provide the parts outside the CDR3, is DVKVTQSSRYLVKRTGEKVFLECVQDMDHENMFWYRQDPGLGLRLIYFSYDVKMKEKGDIPEGYSVSREKKERFSLILESASTNQTSMYLCASKTGALGEQYFGPGTRLTVT.

About this clone: Other DNA sequences of this sample code for an identical CDR3. This sequence joins TRBV5-4 and TRBJ2-2, with D uncertain. Per germline, CDR1 SGHNT and CDR2 YYREEE (reference sequence). CDR3 length: 14 amino acids. Trimming cost V 0 bases and J 1 base, with 4 bases left between them. The CDR3 sequence: CASSLDRNTGELFF. The DNA for the CDR3 is TGTGCCAGCAGCTTGGATCGGAACACCGGGGAGCTGTTTTTT.

The rearrangement uses TRBV6-5 and TRBJ1-1; possibly TRBD1 for D (5 bases). Germline CDR1 is MNHEY and CDR2 is SVGAGI. The CDR3 totals 14 residues. With 5 bases removed from V and 4 bases from J, the gap between germline ends came to 14 bases. CDR3 sequence (DNA): TGTGCCAGCAGTCTGGGTCAGGGAGGCACTGAAGCTTTCTTT. Its translation: CASSLGQGGTEAFF.

Details on this clone: Germline and junction disagree at one end, which may indicate a read error. The V and J genes are TRBV29-1 and TRBJ1-1, with 7 bases that match TRBD1. Germline V gene sequence: CDR1 SQVTM, CDR2 ANQGSEA. The CDR3 is 13 amino acids. The CDR3 nucleotides read TGCAGCGTTTACATAGACAGGGTCGGATTCAGGATCTTT. Amino acids: CSVYIDRVGFRIF.

CDR3 residues: CASTRGGAKAGGFSELFF. Here the CDR3 DNA reads TGTGCCAGCACAAGGGGAGGGGCCAAAGCGGGGGGTTTTTCGGAATTATTCTTC. J is TRBJ2-1 and V is TRBV5-4, with 9 bases lining up with TRBD2. CDR1 and CDR2 from the germline V gene are SGHNT and YYREEE (reference sequence). The CDR3 totals 18 residues. With V trimmed by 6 bases and J by 16 bases, 29 bases remained unmatched.